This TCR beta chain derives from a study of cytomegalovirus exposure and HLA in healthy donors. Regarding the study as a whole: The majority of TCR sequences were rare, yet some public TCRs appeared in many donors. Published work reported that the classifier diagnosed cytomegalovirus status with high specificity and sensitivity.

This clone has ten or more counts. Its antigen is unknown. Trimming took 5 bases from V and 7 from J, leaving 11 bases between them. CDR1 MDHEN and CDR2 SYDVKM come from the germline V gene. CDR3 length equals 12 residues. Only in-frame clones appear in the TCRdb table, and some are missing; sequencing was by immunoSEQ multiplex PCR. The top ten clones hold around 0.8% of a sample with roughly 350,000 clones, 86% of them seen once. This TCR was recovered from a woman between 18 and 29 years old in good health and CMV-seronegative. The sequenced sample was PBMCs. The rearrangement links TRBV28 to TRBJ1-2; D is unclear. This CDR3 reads CASSPLTPGYTF. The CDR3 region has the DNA TGTGCCAGCAGTCCCCTGACTCCTGGCTACACCTTC.